Listed below are T cell receptor beta chains from one sample, sequenced in a study of blood T cell repertoires in COVID-19. Sequencing used immunoSEQ multiplex PCR; TCRdb keeps in-frame clones, though not all of them. The sample has 140,000 to 150,000 clones; approximately 80% are singletons. Sequencing input: peripheral blood. The source of these receptors is a man aged 60 to 75 with active or convalescent COVID-19. The CDR3 runs from the conserved cysteine through the conserved F or W. A D gene is named only where the DNA matches it firmly. Clone size is shown for a subset of rows, as once, few, many or a class of expanded clone.

d_call,clone_size,j_call,v_call,cdr3_length,cdr3_nt,cdr3_aa
.,many,TRBJ1-6,TRBV27,12,TGTGCCAGCAGTTTATCGGTCGGGCCCCTCCACTTT,CASSLSVGPLHF
.,.,TRBJ2-1,TRBV5-1,16,TGCGCCAGCAGCCCTGGGGGCTCGAGCTCCTACAATGAGCAGTTCTTC,CASSPGGSSSYNEQFF
TRBD2,.,TRBJ2-5,TRBV19,14,TGTGCCAGTAAGAGAGGAGCGGGAGGTCAGACCCAGTACTTC,CASKRGAGGQTQYF
TRBD2,.,TRBJ2-7,TRBV7-2,15,TGTGCCAGCAGCTTGTCGAGCGGGAGTTCGTACGAGCAGTACTTC,CASSLSSGSSYEQYF
TRBD1,.,TRBJ1-5,TRBV28,12,TGTGCCAGCAGTTTATTAGACAGGGCTCCGCATTTT,CASSLLDRAPHF
TRBD2,.,TRBJ2-1,TRBV4-3,18,TGCGCCAGCAGCCAAGATGGGGGACTAGCGGGAGGAGCCAATGAGCAGTTCTTC,CASSQDGGLAGGANEQFF
.,.,TRBJ1-3,TRBV6-5,13,TGTGCCAGCCGGGACACACTTGGAAACACCATATATTTT,CASRDTLGNTIYF
TRBD2,.,TRBJ2-7,TRBV6-6,15,TGTGCCAGCAGTCAACAGACTAGCGGGGTGTACGAGCAGTACTTC,CASSQQTSGVYEQYF
.,.,TRBJ1-6,TRBV7-8,13,TGTGCCAGCAGCTTATCGGTTGAATCACCCCTCCACTTT,CASSLSVESPLHF
.,.,TRBJ2-2,TRBV5-4,13,TGTGCCAGCAGCCCTGAGATGACCGGGGAGCTGTTTTTT,CASSPEMTGELFF
.,once,TRBJ2-5,TRBV7-3,12,TGTGCCAGCAGCCCCACCGGAGAGACCCAGTACTTC,CASSPTGETQYF
.,.,TRBJ2-6,TRBV3-1/TRBV3-2,15,TGTGCCAGCAGCCTTACAGGATCTGGGGCCAACGTCCTGACTTTC,CASSLTGSGANVLTF
TRBD2,.,TRBJ2-5,TRBV2,15,TGTGCCAGCAGTCCCCTAGCGGGAGGATCGGCGACCCAGTACTTC,CASSPLAGGSATQYF
TRBD1,.,TRBJ1-4,TRBV19,16,TGTGCCAGTAGAAGATGGGAGGACAGGGGGCATGAAAAACTGTTTTTT,CASRRWEDRGHEKLFF
.,.,TRBJ2-3,TRBV2,13,TGTGCCAGCAGTGAACGCGCGTCGGATACGCAGTATTTT,CASSERASDTQYF
.,.,TRBJ1-2,TRBV14,13,TGTGCCAGCAGCCAAGTCCCAGGGCATGGCTACACCTTC,CASSQVPGHGYTF